What follows is one TCR beta chain and its context. Its specificity is not known. The CDR3 extends over 15 amino acids. Unmatched junction bases numbered 9, after V lost 7 bases and J lost 4 bases. CDR1 SEHNR and CDR2 FQNEAQ come from the germline V gene (reference sequence). These data originate in a study of T cells in localized non-small cell lung cancer. Study-wide findings and caveats: A median of roughly 50 of the top 100 tumor clones appeared in adjacent lung, which was paired and uninvolved. Blood T cell density predicted longer survival; adjacent-lung clonality, shorter. The highest T cell clonality was in uninvolved adjacent lung, above tumor.

Clones were sequenced by immunoSEQ multiplex PCR, and TCRdb holds only the in-frame ones, with some missing. The profile shows around 30,000 clones, around 94% of them singletons. Sample: peripheral blood, taken before any cancer treatment. This chain uses TRBV7-9 with TRBJ2-7; 11 bases line up with TRBD2. This TCR derives from a woman aged 40-70 years with stage I lung adenocarcinoma. Written as DNA, the CDR3 is TGTGCCAGCACCCTGACTAGCGGGAAGGTTTACGAGCAGTACTTC. Translation: CASTLTSGKVYEQYF.